A selection of T cell receptor beta chains follows, all from one sample in a study of T-cell reconstitution after alpha-beta-depleted transplantation in children. TCRdb reanalysed the PCR reads using MiXCR and keeps one entry per CDR3 protein. The table has about 980,000 distinct CDR3 sequences, about 29% seen once. The input for sequencing was PBMCs, mostly from graft donor cells, taken 360 days after TCRalphabeta/CD19-depleted stem cell transplant. These receptor sequences come from a boy less than two years old who had a stem cell transplant for SCID, so the T cells may come from the graft donor. CDR3s include the opening cysteine and the closing phenylalanine or tryptophan. The order of the fields is CDR3 protein, CDR3 DNA, J gene, V gene, clone size, D gene. D genes are given only for firm matches. Where a row states a size, it is once, few, many or the class of an expanded clone; other rows omit it.

cdr3_aa: CAISATAQETQYF
cdr3_nt: TGTGCCATCAGTGCGACGGCTCAAGAGACCCAGTACTTC
j_call: TRBJ2-5
v_call: TRBV10-3
clone_size: once
d_call: .

cdr3_aa: CASSLGRAHEQYF
cdr3_nt: TGTGCCAGCAGTTTGGGCAGGGCCCACGAGCAGTACTTC
j_call: TRBJ2-7
v_call: TRBV12-3/TRBV12-4
clone_size: few
d_call: .

cdr3_aa: CAISDRRELYEQYF
cdr3_nt: TGTGCCATCAGTGATCGCCGAGAACTCTACGAGCAGTACTTC
j_call: TRBJ2-7
v_call: TRBV10-3
clone_size: .
d_call: .

cdr3_aa: CASERGSYEQYF
cdr3_nt: TGTGCCAGTGAACGGGGATCCTACGAGCAGTACTTC
j_call: TRBJ2-7
v_call: TRBV2
clone_size: .
d_call: .

cdr3_aa: CASSYSQQGIHGYTF
cdr3_nt: TGTGCCAGCAGTTACTCCCAACAGGGGATCCATGGCTACACCTTC
j_call: TRBJ1-2
v_call: TRBV6-5
clone_size: .
d_call: TRBD1

cdr3_aa: CASSPGRRTYNEQFF
cdr3_nt: TGTGCCAGCAGTCCCGGCAGACGTACCTACAATGAGCAGTTCTTC
j_call: TRBJ2-1
v_call: TRBV12-3/TRBV12-4
clone_size: .
d_call: .

cdr3_aa: CASSPGQGYVVEQYF
cdr3_nt: TGTGCCAGCAGCCCCGGCCAGGGGTATGTAGTGGAGCAGTACTTC
j_call: TRBJ2-7
v_call: TRBV5-5
clone_size: .
d_call: .

cdr3_aa: CSASVQAITEAFF
cdr3_nt: TGCAGTGCTTCCGTCCAGGCGATAACTGAAGCTTTCTTT
j_call: TRBJ1-1
v_call: TRBV20-1
clone_size: .
d_call: .

cdr3_aa: CASSEGGVRDLNTEAFF
cdr3_nt: TGCGCCAGCAGTGAAGGGGGCGTCAGGGACTTGAACACTGAAGCTTTCTTT
j_call: TRBJ1-1
v_call: TRBV4-1
clone_size: .
d_call: TRBD1

cdr3_aa: CSAREGTGVETQYF
cdr3_nt: TGCAGTGCTAGAGAGGGGACAGGGGTGGAGACCCAGTACTTC
j_call: TRBJ2-5
v_call: TRBV20-1
clone_size: .
d_call: TRBD1

cdr3_aa: CATQEGLFTDTQYF
cdr3_nt: TGTGCCACCCAAGAAGGACTCTTCACAGATACGCAGTATTTT
j_call: TRBJ2-3
v_call: TRBV15
clone_size: few
d_call: .

cdr3_aa: CASSEQDWEETQYF
cdr3_nt: TGTGCCAGCAGTGAACAGGACTGGGAAGAGACCCAGTACTTC
j_call: TRBJ2-5
v_call: TRBV2
clone_size: .
d_call: .

cdr3_aa: CSASLGVTNEKLFF
cdr3_nt: TGCAGTGCTAGTTTGGGGGTAACTAATGAAAAACTGTTTTTT
j_call: TRBJ1-4
v_call: TRBV20-1
clone_size: .
d_call: .

cdr3_aa: CASSLGAPPYEQYF
cdr3_nt: TGCGCCAGCAGCTTGGGAGCTCCTCCCTACGAGCAGTACTTC
j_call: TRBJ2-7
v_call: TRBV5-1
clone_size: .
d_call: .

cdr3_aa: CAVRTDAYEQYF
cdr3_nt: TGTGCCGTGAGGACAGACGCCTACGAGCAGTACTTC
j_call: TRBJ2-7
v_call: TRBV11-2
clone_size: .
d_call: .

cdr3_aa: CASSPGQGKFTEAFF
cdr3_nt: TGTGCCAGCAGCCCCGGACAGGGCAAATTCACTGAAGCTTTCTTT
j_call: TRBJ1-1
v_call: TRBV7-2
clone_size: few
d_call: TRBD1

cdr3_aa: CASSLRGSDRPFYNEQFF
cdr3_nt: TGTGCCAGCAGCTTAAGGGGGTCGGACAGGCCTTTCTACAATGAGCAGTTCTTC
j_call: TRBJ2-1
v_call: TRBV11-1
clone_size: few
d_call: TRBD1

cdr3_aa: CSARAPPAYEQYF
cdr3_nt: TGCAGTGCTAGAGCTCCTCCTGCCTACGAGCAGTACTTC
j_call: TRBJ2-7
v_call: TRBV20-1
clone_size: many
d_call: .

cdr3_aa: CASRTWPFTHNEQFF
cdr3_nt: TGTGCCAGCAGAACCTGGCCCTTCACACACAATGAGCAGTTCTTC
j_call: TRBJ2-1
v_call: TRBV27
clone_size: .
d_call: .

cdr3_aa: CASSFGDGNQPQHF
cdr3_nt: .
j_call: TRBJ1-5
v_call: TRBV28
clone_size: many
d_call: .

cdr3_aa: CTHLRDTEEAFF
cdr3_nt: TGCACCCACCTAAGGGACACCGAGGAAGCTTTCTTT
j_call: TRBJ1-1
v_call: TRBV29-1
clone_size: .
d_call: .

cdr3_aa: CASRSFDSISYEQYF
cdr3_nt: TGTGCCAGCAGGAGCTTTGACAGCATCTCCTACGAGCAGTACTTC
j_call: TRBJ2-7
v_call: TRBV6-1
clone_size: few
d_call: .

cdr3_aa: CASSRSGGRGLTEAFF
cdr3_nt: TGTGCCAGCAGCCGTTCGGGGGGGCGCGGATTGACTGAAGCTTTCTTT
j_call: TRBJ1-1
v_call: TRBV11-2
clone_size: .
d_call: .

cdr3_aa: CASTGEGPTYNEQFF
cdr3_nt: TGCGCCAGCACGGGGGAGGGACCAACCTACAATGAGCAGTTCTTC
j_call: TRBJ2-1
v_call: TRBV5-1
clone_size: .
d_call: TRBD2

cdr3_aa: CASSLDPAGLRDEQFF
cdr3_nt: TGCGCCAGCAGCTTGGATCCAGCGGGGCTGAGGGATGAGCAGTTCTTC
j_call: TRBJ2-1
v_call: TRBV5-1
clone_size: many
d_call: TRBD2

cdr3_aa: CASSLSGRVDTQYF
cdr3_nt: TGTGCCAGCAGTTTGTCAGGGCGGGTAGATACGCAGTATTTT
j_call: TRBJ2-3
v_call: TRBV28
clone_size: few
d_call: .

cdr3_aa: CASSTGGTNTEAFF
cdr3_nt: TGTGCCAGCAGCACAGGGGGGACGAACACTGAAGCTTTCTTT
j_call: TRBJ1-1
v_call: TRBV6-1
clone_size: .
d_call: TRBD1

cdr3_aa: CASSEGTYNEQFF
cdr3_nt: TGTGCCAGCAGTGAGGGAACCTACAATGAGCAGTTCTTC
j_call: TRBJ2-1
v_call: TRBV6-1
clone_size: few
d_call: .

cdr3_aa: CASSSVGAMKTQYF
cdr3_nt: TGTGCCAGCAGTTCCGTGGGGGCGATGAAGACCCAGTACTTC
j_call: TRBJ2-5
v_call: TRBV28
clone_size: .
d_call: .

cdr3_aa: CSATPGLRSDTGELFF
cdr3_nt: TGCAGTGCGACCCCGGGACTACGGAGTGATACCGGGGAGCTGTTTTTT
j_call: TRBJ2-2
v_call: TRBV20-1
clone_size: .
d_call: TRBD2

cdr3_aa: CASSWGPGTGGDYGYTF
cdr3_nt: TGCGCCAGCAGCTGGGGTCCCGGGACAGGCGGTGACTATGGCTACACCTTC
j_call: TRBJ1-2
v_call: TRBV5-1
clone_size: .
d_call: TRBD1